The clone carrying this T cell receptor (beta chain) was seen many times. The antigen remains unidentified. This sample is drawn from a study of metastatic and nonmetastatic thyroid tumors. Background on the study: It was across blood and tumor or nodule tissue from malignant and benign thyroid patients that repertoires were compared.

All patients were treatment-naive before thyroid surgery. In the original analysis: The study took CDR3 differences across clinicopathological groups and made a distant-metastasis classifier for papillary thyroid cancer from them. TCRdb redid the clone calls on the PCR reads using MiXCR. These V and J calls rely on TCRdb rather than the paper's analysis. The sample records 85,000 to 100,000 clones, about 13% being singletons. This CDR3 comprises 17 residues. Germline V gene sequence: CDR1 LGHNA, CDR2 YSLEER. V was trimmed by 0 bases and J by 4 bases, leaving 18 bases between them. Findings and caveats of the study: It was reportedly found that TCR beta diversity was significantly higher in malignant thyroid tumors than in benign nodules, a difference seen in both blood and tumor samples.

The origin of this receptor is a female donor with papillary thyroid cancer or a benign thyroid nodule (not recorded which). Some clones in this sample may be carry-over from other donors' samples. The genes are TRBV4-3 and TRBJ1-1, with D perhaps matching TRBD1 (5 bases). Source material: blood. In DNA form, the CDR3 reads TGCGCCAGCAGCCAAGATCCGGGACGGCTTATTGGCACTGAAGCTTTCTTT. This translates into CASSQDPGRLIGTEAFF.